These 19 T cell receptor beta chains were all obtained from the same sample, sequenced in a study of shared clonotypes between healthy human individuals. The repertoire was sequenced with immunoSEQ multiplex PCR; TCRdb's copy has only in-frame clones and lacks some. This sample has more than 1.2 million clones, with about 98.5% found just once. The source material was naive CD4+ T cells sorted from blood. Subset defined: CD45RA+ positively selected. The receptor source for this set is a man aged 25-45 years in good health.

The chain has TRBV28 and TRBJ2-3; 8 bases match TRBD1. The junction had 9 bases not matched to a gene; V was cut back by 6 bases and J by 7 bases. Germline-derived CDR1 and CDR2 are MDHEN and SYDVKM. This CDR3 spans 14 amino acids. CDR3 sequence reads: CASRRPGGGYTQYF. The CDR3 DNA follows: TGTGCCAGCAGGAGGCCAGGGGGCGGATATACGCAGTATTTT.

This sequence joins TRBV5-5 and TRBJ2-7, with 9 nucleotides matching TRBD1. The length of the CDR3 is 15 residues. J was trimmed by 5 bases and V by 5 bases; bases with no gene match: 11. Germline V gene sequence: CDR1 SGHKS, CDR2 YYEKEE (reference sequence). The CDR3 loop is CASRLPGTGIHEQYF. As DNA, the CDR3 is TGTGCCAGCAGATTACCCGGGACAGGGATCCACGAGCAGTACTTC. Together with reference TRBV5-5 and TRBJ2-7, the CDR3 gives the full variable domain: DAGVTQSPTHLIKTRGQQVTLRCSPISGHKSVSWYQQVLGQGPQFIFQYYEKEERGRGNFPDRFSARQFPNYSSELNVNALLLGDSALYLCASRLPGTGIHEQYFGPGTRLTVT.

V and J are TRBV5-6 and TRBJ1-4; 7 positions match TRBD1. The CDR3 totals 15 residues. The V gene end was trimmed by 0 bases and the J gene end by 5 bases; junction bases not matched to a gene: 4. Germline loops: CDR1 SGHDT, CDR2 YYEEEE. The CDR3 nucleotides are TGTGCCAGCAGCTTGGAAGGGGGCACCAATGAAAAACTGTTTTTT. Its protein product is CASSLEGGTNEKLFF.

The J gene is TRBJ2-7, the V gene TRBV27, with a possible D match to TRBD1 (6 bases). CDR1 MNHEY and CDR2 SMNVEV come from the germline V gene (reference sequence). Trimming took 6 bases from V and 6 from J, leaving 21 bases between them. The CDR3 covers 15 residues. The CDR3 DNA is TGTGCCAGCAGGAAATCCGGGACACCGAGGGGCGAGCAGTACTTC. Translated: CASRKSGTPRGEQYF.

V usage is TRBV5-1 and J usage is TRBJ2-4; the match to TRBD1 covers 7 bases. The germline gives CDR1 SGHRS, CDR2 YFSETQ. CDR3 length: 14 residues. The junction had 7 bases not matched to a gene; V was cut back by 4 bases and J by 6 bases. The CDR3 loop is CASSGDSKLNIQYF. As DNA, the CDR3 is TGCGCCAGCAGCGGGGACAGCAAACTAAACATTCAGTACTTC.

The V gene is TRBV7-2, the J gene TRBJ2-7, with TRBD1 matching 9 bases. The CDR3 is 15 residues long. The V gene end was trimmed by 5 bases and the J gene end by 3 bases; junction bases not matched to a gene: 8. Germline V gene data show CDR1 as SGHTA and CDR2 as FQGNSA. The CDR3 loop is CASSLVLTGGYEQYF. CDR3 sequence (DNA): TGTGCCAGCAGCCTGGTTTTGACAGGGGGCTACGAGCAGTACTTC. Looking up the rest from reference TRBV7-2 and TRBJ2-7 gives the full variable domain: GAGVSQSPSNKVTEKGKDVELRCDPISGHTALYWYRQSLGQGLEFLIYFQGNSAPDKSGLPSDRFSAERTGGSVSTLTIQRTQQEDSAVYLCASSLVLTGGYEQYFGPGTRLTVT.

V and J are TRBV10-2 and TRBJ1-1, with 7 bases matching TRBD1. The CDR3 is 14 amino acids. Germline assignment: CDR1 WSHSY and CDR2 SAAADI. V was clipped by 8 bases and J by 5 bases; unmatched bases: 11. The CDR3, as DNA: TGCGCCAGCTCAGCCAGGGGGGGAGAAACTGAAGCTTTCTTT. Translation gives CASSARGGETEAFF.

This clone was detected once. This chain uses TRBV9 with TRBJ2-1; 10 bases match TRBD1. Germline assignment: CDR1 SGDLS and CDR2 YYNGEE. The CDR3 totals 15 residues. J gave up 6 bases and V 3 bases, and 6 bases lay outside the gene matches. CDR3 nucleotide sequence: TGTGCCAGCAGCGCCCGGGACAGGGGTGTCAATGAGCAGTTCTTC. It yields the protein CASSARDRGVNEQFF.

The V gene is TRBV19, the J gene TRBJ1-2; D not certain. This CDR3 is built from 17 residues. Germline CDR1 reads LNHDA; CDR2 reads SQIVND (reference sequence). The V gene lost 6 bases and the J gene lost 0 bases, with 20 bases spanning the gap. CDR3 DNA: TGTGCCAGTAGAGGATTAACCACGCTCTCAGCTAACTATGGCTACACCTTC. It is translated as CASRGLTTLSANYGYTF.

The chain is built from TRBV29-1 and TRBJ2-3, with D tentatively TRBD1 (5 bases). There are 14 residues in the CDR3. The germline gives CDR1 SQVTM, CDR2 ANQGSEA. Trimming took 7 bases from V and 2 from J, leaving 16 bases between them. CDR3 in amino acids: CSGRPTEATDTQYF. CDR3 coding DNA: TGCAGCGGTCGCCCGACAGAGGCCACAGATACGCAGTATTTT.

J is TRBJ2-7 and V is TRBV19; 12 nucleotides match TRBD1. In germline, CDR1 is LNHDA, CDR2 SQIVND (reference sequence). This CDR3 has 15 amino acids. J lost 5 bases, V lost 7 bases, and 9 bases had no gene match. The CDR3 coding sequence is TGTGCCAGTAACTTCGCTGGGACAGGGGGCCACGAGCAGTACTTC. Its translation: CASNFAGTGGHEQYF.

The chain has TRBV19 and TRBJ2-2; weak D call: TRBD2 (6 bases). Germline V gene sequence: CDR1 LNHDA, CDR2 SQIVND (reference sequence). The CDR3 runs 17 residues. V lost 3 bases and J 2 bases, leaving 16 bases between the germline ends. This chain's CDR3 is CASSMRLTGRNTGELFF. The CDR3 DNA follows: TGTGCCAGTAGTATGAGGTTGACCGGGAGAAACACCGGGGAGCTGTTTTTT.

This sequence joins TRBV18 and TRBJ1-1; maybe TRBD1 (5 bases). The length of the CDR3 is 17 residues. CDR1 KGHSH and CDR2 LQKENI come from the germline V gene. Trimming shortened V by 5 bases and J by 4 bases, and 23 bases separated the two germline ends. The CDR3 nucleotides are TGTGCCAGCTCAGTACTTAACCAGGTCTGGGGCTCCACTGAAGCTTTCTTT. It is translated as CASSVLNQVWGSTEAFF. The full variable domain, completed using reference TRBV18 and TRBJ1-1, is NAGVMQNPRHLVRRRGQEARLRCSPMKGHSHVYWYRQLPEEGLKFMVYLQKENIIDESGMPKERFSAEFPKEGPSILRIQQVVRGDSAAYFCASSVLNQVWGSTEAFFGQGTRLTVV.

With respect to this clone: The sample contains more than one DNA sequence encoding this CDR3. V and J are TRBV5-1 and TRBJ2-5; TRBD2 matches 9 bases. V shed 4 bases and J 0 bases; nucleotides not matched to a gene: 7. This CDR3 spans 16 amino acids. The germline CDR1 and CDR2 sequences are SGHRS and YFSETQ. For the CDR3, the DNA is TGCGCCAGCAGCCTCACTAGCGGGTCGTACCAAGAGACCCAGTACTTC. It is translated as CASSLTSGSYQETQYF. Based on the CDR3 plus reference TRBV5-1 and TRBJ2-5, the full variable domain is KAGVTQTPRYLIKTRGQQVTLSCSPISGHRSVSWYQQTPGQGLQFLFEYFSETQRNKGNFPGRFSGRQFSNSRSEMNVSTLELGDSALYLCASSLTSGSYQETQYFGPGTRLLVL.

This clone appeared a single time. The gene calls are TRBV4-3 and TRBJ2-5, with TRBD2 matching over 8 bases. After removal of 0 bases from V and 6 bases from J, the junction contained 6 bases not matched to a gene. This CDR3 spans 15 amino acids. CDR1 and CDR2 from the germline V gene are LGHNA and YSLEER. For the CDR3, the DNA is TGCGCCAGCAGCCAAGATAGCGGGATTGAGAAGACCCAGTACTTC. Translation: CASSQDSGIEKTQYF.

V usage is TRBV5-5 and J usage is TRBJ2-6; 9 bases fit TRBD1. V gave up 5 bases and J gave up 1 base; unmatched junction bases: 4. The germline V gene encodes CDR1 SGHKS and CDR2 YYEKEE (reference sequence). The CDR3 is 16 residues long. This chain's CDR3 is CASSPGQGSGANVLTF. In nucleotides, the CDR3 is TGTGCCAGCAGTCCGGGACAGGGTTCTGGGGCCAACGTCCTGACTTTC.

The chain carries TRBV10-1 and TRBJ1-1; no reliable D call. CDR3 length equals 13 residues. Looked up from germline, CDR1 is WNHNN and CDR2 is SYGVQD (reference sequence). V dropped 2 bases and J dropped 1 base, with 5 bases sitting between them. CDR3 nucleotides: TGCGCCAGCAGTGAGCAAACGAACACTGAAGCTTTCTTT. Translating gives CASSEQTNTEAFF.

The rearrangement links TRBV13 to TRBJ1-1, with D perhaps TRBD1 (5 bases). Germline CDR1 PRHDT, CDR2 FYEKMQ (reference sequence). Trimming cost V 2 bases and J 5 bases, with 18 bases left between them. The CDR3 runs to 16 residues. The CDR3 spells CASSLKIGVAPTEAFF. For the CDR3, the DNA is TGTGCCAGCAGCTTAAAAATAGGGGTCGCCCCGACTGAAGCTTTCTTT.

The V call is TRBV5-1, the J call TRBJ1-1; TRBD1 might be the D (6 bases). This CDR3 spans 15 amino acids. V lost 0 bases to trimming and J lost 1 base, with 10 bases between them. Germline V gene lookup returns CDR1 SGHRS and CDR2 YFSETQ. In DNA, the CDR3 is TGCGCCAGCAGCTTGGATGGGGGGCAGAACACTGAAGCTTTCTTT. Translating it yields CASSLDGGQNTEAFF.